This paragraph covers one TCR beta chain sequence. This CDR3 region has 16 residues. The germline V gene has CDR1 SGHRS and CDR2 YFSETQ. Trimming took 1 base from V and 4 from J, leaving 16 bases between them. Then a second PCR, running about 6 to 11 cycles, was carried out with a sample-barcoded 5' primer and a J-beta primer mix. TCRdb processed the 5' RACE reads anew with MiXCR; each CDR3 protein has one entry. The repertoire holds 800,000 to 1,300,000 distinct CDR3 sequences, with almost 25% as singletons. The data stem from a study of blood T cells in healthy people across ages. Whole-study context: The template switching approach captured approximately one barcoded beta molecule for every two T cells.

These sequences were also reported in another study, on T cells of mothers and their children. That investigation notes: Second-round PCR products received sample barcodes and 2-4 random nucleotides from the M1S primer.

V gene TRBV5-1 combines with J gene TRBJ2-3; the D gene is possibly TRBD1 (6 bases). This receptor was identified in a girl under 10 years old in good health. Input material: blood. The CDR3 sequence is CASSLSETGAADTQYF. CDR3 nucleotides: TGCGCCAGCAGCTTGAGCGAGACAGGAGCAGCAGATACGCAGTATTTT. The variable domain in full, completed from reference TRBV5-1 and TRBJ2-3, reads KAGVTQTPRYLIKTRGQQVTLSCSPISGHRSVSWYQQTPGQGLQFLFEYFSETQRNKGNFPGRFSGRQFSNSRSEMNVSTLELGDSALYLCASSLSETGAADTQYFGPGTRLTVL.